What follows are 13 T cell receptor beta chains derived from one specimen sequenced in a study of OX40 agonist ivuxolimab in advanced cancers. The protocol was immunoSEQ multiplex PCR, while the TCRdb copy is restricted to in-frame clones and leaves out a portion. The sample holds about 69,000 clones, almost 90% seen once. This material consisted of CD4+ or CD8+ T cells sorted from blood, taken in a trial of the OX40 agonist ivuxolimab. The receptors here all came from an adult with an advanced solid tumor such as melanoma, head and neck, liver or kidney cancer.

The CDR3 nucleotides are TGTGCCAGCAGGACCGGGAGTGGGTTCTACAATGAGCAGTTCTTC. Translation: CASRTGSGFYNEQFF. The rearrangement links TRBV2 to TRBJ2-1; D possibly corresponds to TRBD2 (6 bases). Between the trimmed V and J ends, which lost 6 bases and 3 bases, there was a span of 15 bases. The CDR3 loop spans 15 amino acids. Germline V lookup: CDR1 SNHLY, CDR2 FYNNEI.

The chain carries TRBV5-1 and TRBJ2-3, with TRBD2 matching over 11 bases. The CDR3 is 15 residues long. Germline loops: CDR1 SGHRS, CDR2 YFSETQ. The V and J ends lost 0 bases and 5 bases, in that order; junction bases with no gene match: 2. CDR3 amino acids: CASSLVGLAGDTQYF. Here the CDR3 DNA reads TGCGCCAGCAGCTTGGTTGGACTAGCGGGAGATACGCAGTATTTT. Full variable domain (outside the CDR3, taken from reference TRBV5-1 and TRBJ2-3): KAGVTQTPRYLIKTRGQQVTLSCSPISGHRSVSWYQQTPGQGLQFLFEYFSETQRNKGNFPGRFSGRQFSNSRSEMNVSTLELGDSALYLCASSLVGLAGDTQYFGPGTRLTVL.

The V and J genes are TRBV4-1 and TRBJ2-3; D gene ambiguous. Germline V gene lookup returns CDR1 MGHRA and CDR2 YSYEKL. This CDR3 has 15 amino acids. V was pared by 0 bases and J by 5 bases, with 12 bases between. The CDR3 reads CASSQDSAAGDTQYF. CDR3 nucleotides: TGCGCCAGCAGCCAAGATTCCGCAGCCGGAGATACGCAGTATTTT.

The rearrangement uses TRBV5-1 and TRBJ1-2; D is possibly TRBD1 (6 bases). Germline V lookup: CDR1 SGHRS, CDR2 YFSETQ. This CDR3 has 14 amino acids. V was cut by 0 bases and J by 4 bases, with 10 bases left in between. This chain's CDR3 is CASSLATGLYGYTF. For the CDR3, the DNA is TGCGCCAGCAGCTTGGCTACAGGGCTCTATGGCTACACCTTC.

The chain is built from TRBV11-1 and TRBJ2-1; 12 bases fit TRBD2. J lost 12 bases, V lost 5 bases, and 8 bases had no gene match. The CDR3 loop spans 14 amino acids. Germline V CDR1 and CDR2: SGHAT, FQDESV (reference sequence). This chain's CDR3 is CASSASGLAGRQFF. CDR3 coding DNA: TGTGCCAGCAGCGCCTCGGGACTAGCGGGCAGGCAGTTCTTC. Full variable domain (remainder filled in from reference TRBV11-1 and TRBJ2-1): EAEVAQSPRYKITEKSQAVAFWCDPISGHATLYWYRQILGQGPELLVQFQDESVVDDSQLPKDRFSAERLKGVDSTLKIQPAELGDSAMYLCASSASGLAGRQFFGPGTRLTVL.

The rearrangement joins TRBV30 to TRBJ1-5, with a possible D match to TRBD1 (6 bases). Germline V gene data show CDR1 as GTSNPN and CDR2 as SVGIG (reference sequence). Trimming removed 2 bases from V and 7 bases from J, with 15 bases in between. This CDR3 is built from 14 residues. CDR3 in amino acids: CAWSSGGAWQPQHF. CDR3 coding DNA: TGTGCCTGGAGTAGTGGGGGGGCATGGCAGCCCCAGCATTTT. The whole variable domain, remainder taken from reference TRBV30 and TRBJ1-5, is SQTIHQWPATLVQPVGSPLSLECTVEGTSNPNLYWYRQAAGRGLQLLFYSVGIGQISSEVPQNLSASRPQDRQFILSSKKLLLSDSGFYLCAWSSGGAWQPQHFGDGTRLSIL.

J is TRBJ1-1 and V is TRBV5-4; TRBD1 aligns across 10 bases. The CDR3 loop spans 15 amino acids. J lost 1 base, V lost 4 bases, and 4 bases had no gene match. In germline, CDR1 is SGHNT, CDR2 YYREEE (reference sequence). The CDR3 coding sequence is TGTGCCAGCAGCAAGGACAGGGGGACGAACACTGAAGCTTTCTTT. It codes for CASSKDRGTNTEAFF.

The V call is TRBV18, the J call TRBJ2-1, with D tentatively TRBD2 (5 bases). CDR1 and CDR2 (germline): KGHSH, LQKENI. Trimming removed 1 base from V and 6 bases from J, with 10 bases in between. There are 14 residues in the CDR3. The CDR3 coding sequence is TGTGCCAGCTCACCACAATCTCGGGGCAATGAGCAGTTCTTC. It translates to CASSPQSRGNEQFF.

The chain employs TRBV5-4 and TRBJ2-7, with D uncertain. V was shortened by 3 bases and J by 6 bases, with 10 bases between the two germline ends. Germline V lookup: CDR1 SGHNT, CDR2 YYREEE (reference sequence). This CDR3 contains 12 residues. The CDR3 DNA reads TGTGCCAGCAGCTCCGGCCCGGCCGAGCAGTACTTC. Its translation: CASSSGPAEQYF.

The chain joins TRBV4-3 to TRBJ2-7; 8 nucleotides line up with TRBD2. The CDR3 has 15 residues. CDR1 and CDR2 from the germline V gene are LGHNA and YSLEER. After removal of 1 base from V and 6 bases from J, the junction contained 8 bases not matched to a gene. The CDR3 DNA is TGCGCCAGCAGCCAAGGGTATAGCGGGATCGGCGAGCAGTACTTC. Its translation is CASSQGYSGIGEQYF.

This chain connects TRBV5-1 to TRBJ2-1; maybe TRBD1 (6 bases). V gave up 1 base and J gave up 7 bases, with 15 bases separating them. The CDR3 contains 15 residues. The germline V gene has CDR1 SGHRS and CDR2 YFSETQ. CDR3 region: CASSLIAAQGNEQFF. The CDR3 region has the DNA TGCGCCAGCAGCTTGATAGCAGCCCAGGGGAATGAGCAGTTCTTC.

The chain employs TRBV4-1 and TRBJ2-7; TRBD1 matches at 11 bases. Germline V gene sequence: CDR1 MGHRA, CDR2 YSYEKL. The CDR3 covers 17 residues. The trim removed 1 base at V and 4 bases at J, leaving 9 bases unmatched. Written as DNA, the CDR3 is TGCGCCAGCAGCCAAGGGACCGGGACAGGGGGTCGATACGAGCAGTACTTC. It translates to CASSQGTGTGGRYEQYF.

The gene calls are TRBV10-3 and TRBJ1-6; no firm D call. CDR3 length equals 16 residues. Germline-derived CDR1 and CDR2 are ENHRY and SYGVKD. V was shortened by 0 bases and J by 0 bases, with 6 bases between the two germline ends. The CDR3 DNA sequence: TGTGCCATCAGTGAGTCTTCGGGCTCCTATAATTCACCCCTCCACTTT. Protein: CAISESSGSYNSPLHF.